The rows below give T cell receptor beta chains drawn from one sample of a study of T cells in narcolepsy. The method was immunoSEQ multiplex PCR; TCRdb's version includes in-frame clones alone and lacks a portion of them. The table lists about 40,000 clones, about 91% of them singletons, with 1% to 1.5% in the top ten. Material: CD45RA- memory CD4+ T cells from PBMCs. The receptors stem from a human donor with narcolepsy. Each CDR3 is given with its conserved first and last residue. Each record gives: J gene, V gene, clone size, D gene, CDR3 protein, CDR3 DNA. A D gene is named only where the DNA matches it firmly. Some rows mark clone size as missing; the rest say once, few, many or name a class of expanded clone.

TRBJ2-7,TRBV5-6,NA,TRBD1,CASSLADRVVHEQYF,TGTGCCAGCAGCTTGGCGGACAGGGTGGTCCACGAGCAGTACTTC
TRBJ2-2,TRBV6-1,once,NA,CASSELSNTGELFF,TGTGCCAGCAGTGAACTGTCTAACACCGGGGAGCTGTTTTTT
TRBJ2-1,TRBV6-5,NA,TRBD2,CASRGAGEYNEQFF,TGTGCCAGCAGAGGGGCGGGAGAGTACAATGAGCAGTTCTTC
TRBJ1-1,TRBV6-5,NA,TRBD1,CASSYSTGDTEAFF,TGTGCCAGCAGCTATTCGACAGGGGACACTGAAGCTTTCTTT
TRBJ2-5,TRBV7-9,NA,NA,CASSTPGPRSQYF,TGTGCCAGCAGCACCCCGGGACCCCGTAGCCAGTACTTC
TRBJ2-7,TRBV9,NA,TRBD2,CASSVDGDYTYEQYF,TGTGCCAGCAGCGTAGATGGGGACTACACCTACGAGCAGTACTTC
TRBJ2-1,TRBV7-2,NA,NA,CASSPFAGYNEQFF,TGTGCCAGCAGCCCGTTTGCGGGGTACAATGAGCAGTTCTTC
TRBJ2-7,TRBV28,NA,NA,CASSGGSYEQYF,TGTGCCAGCAGTGGGGGGTCCTACGAGCAGTACTTC
TRBJ2-2,TRBV7-8,NA,TRBD1,CASSMGQALGTGELFF,TGTGCCAGCAGCATGGGACAGGCGTTGGGCACCGGGGAGCTGTTTTTT
TRBJ2-3,TRBV30,NA,NA,CAWTKGGVTDTQYF,TGTGCCTGGACCAAAGGGGGTGTCACAGATACGCAGTATTTT
TRBJ2-5,TRBV7-8,NA,NA,CASSFRLDQETQYF,TGTGCCAGCAGCTTTAGGTTGGACCAAGAGACCCAGTACTTC
TRBJ2-7,TRBV28,NA,TRBD1,CASSTTSGQGAYEQYF,TGTGCCAGCAGCACTACGTCAGGACAGGGGGCCTACGAGCAGTACTTC
TRBJ1-5,TRBV7-9,NA,TRBD1,CASSAQSGTGDQPQHF,TGTGCCAGCAGCGCGCAATCCGGGACAGGAGATCAGCCCCAGCATTTT
TRBJ1-1,TRBV30,NA,NA,CARVLDTEAFF,TGTGCCCGGGTCCTCGATACTGAAGCTTTCTTT
TRBJ2-7,TRBV29-1,NA,NA,CSASLPGRKYEQYF,TGCAGCGCCTCTTTGCCGGGACGTAAATACGAGCAGTACTTC
TRBJ2-7,TRBV7-2,NA,TRBD2,CASRRAGGPYEQYF,TGTGCCAGCAGACGGGCGGGGGGACCCTACGAGCAGTACTTC
TRBJ1-3,TRBV18,NA,NA,CASSHPPGNTIYF,TGTGCCAGCTCGCACCCCCCTGGAAACACCATATATTTT
TRBJ2-1,TRBV29-1,NA,NA,CSVEDPGTGRLYNEQFF,TGCAGCGTTGAAGATCCCGGGACGGGGCGACTGTACAATGAGCAGTTCTTC
TRBJ2-7,TRBV10-3,NA,NA,CAIRPLGTYEQYF,TGTGCCATCAGGCCCTTGGGTACCTACGAGCAGTACTTC
TRBJ2-1,TRBV19,NA,TRBD2,CASRGTSGGRAYNEQFF,TGTGCCAGCCGCGGGACTAGCGGGGGCCGAGCCTACAATGAGCAGTTCTTC
TRBJ1-3,TRBV11-3,NA,NA,CASSRLNWTVRNTIYF,TGTGCCAGCAGCCGACTTAATTGGACAGTAAGAAACACCATATATTTT
TRBJ1-1,TRBV5-6,NA,NA,CASSLVGLRNTEAFF,TGTGCCAGCAGCTTGGTAGGACTTCGGAATACTGAAGCTTTCTTT
TRBJ2-2,TRBV11-2,NA,NA,CASSLSGAGELFF,TGTGCCAGCAGCTTATCGGGGGCCGGGGAGCTGTTTTTT
TRBJ2-2,TRBV9,NA,NA,CASGPGARTGELFF,TGTGCCAGCGGGCCGGGGGCCCGCACCGGGGAGCTGTTTTTT
TRBJ2-2,TRBV18,NA,NA,CASSPPTTGMVFF,TGTGCCAGCTCACCACCAACAACCGGTATGGTGTTTTTT
TRBJ2-5,TRBV30,NA,NA,CAWSPGTRETQYF,TGTGCCTGGAGTCCCGGGACGAGGGAGACCCAGTACTTC
TRBJ2-7,TRBV27,NA,TRBD1,CASSFLTGTGSSEQYF,TGTGCCAGCAGTTTTCTAACCGGGACAGGGTCTTCCGAGCAGTACTTC
TRBJ2-5,TRBV19,NA,NA,CASSQWRGETQYF,TGTGCCAGTAGCCAATGGCGGGGAGAGACCCAGTACTTC
TRBJ2-1,TRBV5-1,NA,TRBD2,CASSARVAGGTNEQFF,TGCGCCAGCAGCGCCCGTGTAGCGGGGGGAACCAATGAGCAGTTCTTC
TRBJ1-1,TRBV4-2,NA,NA,CASSQDPGAEAFF,TGTGCCAGCAGCCAAGACCCGGGGGCTGAAGCTTTCTTT
TRBJ2-2,TRBV7-8,NA,NA,CASRGTGELFF,TGTGCCAGCAGGGGGACCGGGGAGCTGTTTTTT
TRBJ2-7,TRBV6-1,NA,TRBD1,CASSDMRWTGINEQYF,TGTGCCAGCAGTGACATGAGGTGGACAGGGATCAACGAGCAGTACTTC
TRBJ2-3,TRBV6-5,NA,NA,CATTSGPNTDTQYF,TGTGCCACCACCTCGGGACCTAACACAGATACGCAGTATTTT
TRBJ2-7,TRBV6-5,NA,NA,CASRGASEQYF,TGTGCCAGCAGAGGTGCCTCCGAGCAGTACTTC
TRBJ1-1,TRBV30,once,NA,CAWKPAGTNRNTEAFF,TGTGCCTGGAAGCCCGCCGGGACAAATAGGAACACTGAAGCTTTCTTT
TRBJ2-2,TRBV5-1,once,TRBD1,CASRTPGTVTGELFF,TGCGCCAGCAGGACTCCGGGGACAGTAACCGGGGAGCTGTTTTTT
TRBJ2-1,TRBV5-1,NA,TRBD2,CASSPGGAYNEQFF,TGCGCCAGCAGCCCGGGGGGGGCCTACAATGAGCAGTTCTTC
TRBJ2-1,TRBV5-1,NA,NA,CASSPSRGGGREEFF,TGCGCCAGCAGCCCTTCCCGGGGTGGGGGGAGAGAGGAGTTCTTC
TRBJ2-7,TRBV12-5,NA,NA,CASGLVVGLNYEQYF,TGTGCTAGTGGTTTGGTGGTGGGGTTAAACTACGAGCAGTACTTC
TRBJ1-2,TRBV7-2,NA,NA,CASSPGHGSGYTF,TGTGCCAGCAGCCCTGGACACGGTAGTGGCTACACCTTC
TRBJ2-5,TRBV5-1,NA,TRBD2,CASSPGLAGGPQETQYF,TGCGCCAGCAGCCCGGGACTAGCGGGGGGGCCGCAGGAGACCCAGTACTTC
TRBJ2-2,TRBV25-1,NA,NA,CASSEFGGRPNTGELFF,TGTGCCAGCAGTGAATTTGGAGGGCGACCGAACACCGGGGAGCTGTTTTTT
TRBJ1-2,TRBV28,once,NA,CASSLEGIGYTF,TGTGCCAGCAGTTTAGAGGGAATCGGCTACACCTTC
TRBJ1-2,TRBV4-3,NA,NA,CASSQDLHRGYTF,TGCGCCAGCAGCCAAGATCTGCACCGTGGCTACACCTTC
TRBJ2-7,TRBV6-6,NA,TRBD1,CASRPLGTGLREQYF,TGTGCCAGCAGACCCCTAGGGACAGGGCTTCGCGAGCAGTACTTC